This T cell receptor beta chain comes out of a study of naive and memory T cell subsets. The beta constant-region primer was an equimolar mix of two oligonucleotides covering TRBC1 and TRBC2. The cDNA 3' end received a ligated single-stranded oligonucleotide carrying the SP2 primer and a 12-nucleotide UMI. Nested alpha and beta constant-region primers with the SP2 primer drove four PCR rounds on ligated cDNA. TCRdb processed the UMI-ligation and nested PCR reads anew with MiXCR; each CDR3 protein has one entry. The profile covers 65,000 to 85,000 distinct CDR3 sequences, with around 12% appearing a single time and roughly 0.9% taken by the ten largest. CDR3 length: 14 residues. Trimming took 2 bases from V and 2 from J, leaving 10 bases between them. This clonotype was seen a few times. Its antigen remains unknown. Study-wide points: Gini index rose across naive, CM, EM and EMRA in CD4 and CD8.

Separate alpha and beta amplification began at the second PCR step. The sequenced sample was central memory CD4+ T cells from blood. This TCR derives from a human donor in good health. This chain links TRBV12-3 or TRBV12-4 with TRBJ2-7; D unresolved. The chain's CDR3 is CASSLRRSTYEQYF. DNA for the CDR3: TGTGCCAGCAGTTTAAGGCGATCAACCTACGAGCAGTACTTC.